Presented here are 28 T cell receptor beta chains from one specimen sequenced in a study of blood T cell repertoires in COVID-19. Only in-frame clones appear in the TCRdb table, and some are missing; sequencing was by immunoSEQ multiplex PCR. The table includes about 98,000 clones, over 70% detected once. Sequences were obtained from peripheral blood. Source of these receptors: a woman aged 80 or over with acute or convalescent COVID-19.

This sequence joins TRBV28 and TRBJ1-2; D is undetermined. Germline lookup yields CDR1 MDHEN and CDR2 SYDVKM. The CDR3 is 15 residues long. The V end lost 5 bases, the J end lost 4 bases, and 17 bases lay between the germline ends. CDR3 sequence: CASSPAGTAGYGYTF. The CDR3 region has the DNA TGTGCCAGCAGTCCTGCGGGAACAGCGGGCTATGGCTACACCTTC.

The V gene is TRBV5-1, the J gene TRBJ1-2; 11 bases line up with TRBD1. The CDR3 has 15 amino acids. Losses at the gene ends were 4 bases for V and 6 bases for J; bases not matched to a gene: 8. CDR1 and CDR2 (germline): SGHRS, YFSETQ. Here the CDR3 reads CASSRGQGELDGYTF. The CDR3 coding sequence is TGCGCCAGCAGCCGGGGACAGGGGGAACTGGATGGCTACACCTTC.

The chain couples TRBV18 to TRBJ2-1, with TRBD2 identical over 14 bases. CDR1 is KGHSH, CDR2 LQKENI, per germline. The ends lost 8 bases at V and 7 bases at J; junction bases unmatched: 7. The CDR3 has 15 amino acids. CDR3 amino acids: CASQTSGGAGNEQFF. DNA for the CDR3: TGTGCCAGCCAGACTAGCGGGGGGGCCGGAAATGAGCAGTTCTTC.

The J gene is TRBJ1-2, the V gene TRBV28; D possibly corresponds to TRBD1 (5 bases). The germline CDR1 and CDR2 sequences are MDHEN and SYDVKM. The V end lost 5 bases, the J end lost 4 bases, and 20 bases lay between the germline ends. This CDR3 is built from 16 residues. This CDR3 reads CASSTPGGVGSYGYTF. The CDR3 coding sequence is TGTGCCAGCAGTACCCCGGGGGGGGTTGGAAGCTATGGCTACACCTTC.

The genes are TRBV5-4 and TRBJ2-2; 8 bases align to TRBD2. The trim removed 4 bases at V and 3 bases at J, leaving 14 bases unmatched. Germline CDR1 SGHNT, CDR2 YYREEE (reference sequence). The length of the CDR3 is 18 residues. The DNA for the CDR3 is TGTGCCAGCAGCCCAAACGGTGGGCGGGGGGCCCACACCGGGGAGCTGTTTTTT. It specifies CASSPNGGRGAHTGELFF.

Here the CDR3 DNA reads TGTGCCAGCAGCGGAGGACAGCTCTCCTATAATTCACCCCTCCACTTT. Translated, it gives CASSGGQLSYNSPLHF. The J gene is TRBJ1-6, the V gene TRBV2, with a possible D match to TRBD1 (6 bases). V was shortened by 6 bases and J by 0 bases, with 12 bases between the two germline ends. CDR3 length: 16 residues. CDR1 and CDR2 from the germline V gene are SNHLY and FYNNEI.

As for this clone: Other nucleotide sequences from this sample produce the same CDR3. This rearrangement joins TRBV9 to TRBJ1-6; 10 bases map to TRBD1. Germline CDR1 and CDR2: SGDLS and YYNGEE. J lost 9 bases, V lost 1 base, and 7 bases had no gene match. The CDR3 sequence is 16 residues long. DNA of the CDR3: TGTGCCAGCAGCGTACTTCCGGGACAGGGGAGTTCACCCCTCCACTTT. This codes for CASSVLPGQGSSPLHF.

The chain links TRBV12-5 to TRBJ2-2, with TRBD1 as a possible D gene (5 bases). Germline V gene lookup returns CDR1 LGHNT and CDR2 FRNRAP. Trimming removed 9 bases at V and 6 bases at J, with 8 bases between. This CDR3 contains 11 residues. CDR3 bases: TGTGCTAGGATAGGGGCCGGGGAGCTGTTTTTT. This codes for CARIGAGELFF.

This chain links TRBV11-3 with TRBJ2-1; the D gene is possibly TRBD2 (6 bases). CDR1 and CDR2 from the germline V gene are SGHNT and YENEEA. The V end was cut by 5 bases, the J end by 8 bases, with 13 bases between. The CDR3 runs 13 residues. CDR3 DNA sequence: TGTGCCAGCAGCCGCAGGGAGGCCGATGAGCAGTTCTTC. Its protein is CASSRREADEQFF.

This clone was detected once. This rearrangement joins TRBV7-3 to TRBJ1-1, with 7 bases matching TRBD1. The trim removed 5 bases at V and 10 bases at J, leaving 10 bases unmatched. CDR1 and CDR2 from the germline V gene are SGHTA and FQGTGA. This CDR3 has 13 amino acids. CDR3 bases: TGTGCCAGCAGCCAAGACCGACAGGGAGGAGCTTTCTTT. Protein: CASSQDRQGGAFF.

V usage is TRBV4-1 and J usage is TRBJ2-6; maybe TRBD1 (5 bases). The germline V gene has CDR1 MGHRA and CDR2 YSYEKL. With 3 bases removed from V and 2 bases from J, the gap between germline ends came to 14 bases. CDR3 length: 17 residues. The CDR3 DNA sequence: TGCGCCAGCAGCCATAGGGGCATGAGTACTGGGGCCAACGTCCTGACTTTC. Protein: CASSHRGMSTGANVLTF.

This clone was detected once. The V and J genes are TRBV29-1 and TRBJ1-1; TRBD1 is a possible D gene (5 bases). The CDR3 spans 12 residues. Germline V lookup: CDR1 SQVTM, CDR2 ANQGSEA. Trimming removed 5 bases from V and 5 bases from J, with 12 bases in between. The CDR3: CSVFTGGTEAFF. The CDR3, as DNA: TGCAGCGTTTTCACGGGGGGGACTGAAGCTTTCTTT.

The chain links TRBV6-2 or TRBV6-3 to TRBJ2-1, with D unclear. CDR1 is MNHEY, CDR2 SVGEGT, per germline. V was cut by 3 bases and J by 8 bases, with 14 bases left in between. This CDR3 is 14 amino acids long. The CDR3 is CASSYRVLVDEQFF. The CDR3 bases are TGTGCCAGCAGTTATCGGGTTTTGGTCGATGAGCAGTTCTTC.

This chain connects TRBV3-1 (or the pseudogene TRBV3-2) to TRBJ2-1, with D unclear. V was clipped by 1 base and J by 6 bases, with 10 bases between them. The CDR3 extends over 14 amino acids. The germline V gene has CDR1 LGHDT and CDR2 YNNKEL (reference sequence). CDR3 loop: CASSQAGQINEQFF. The CDR3 region has the DNA TGTGCCAGCAGCCAAGCAGGTCAGATCAATGAGCAGTTCTTC.

The chain couples TRBV5-1 to TRBJ2-5; D gene uncertain. With 4 bases removed from V and 2 bases from J, the gap between germline ends came to 12 bases. The CDR3 has 14 residues. The V gene's germline CDR1 is SGHRS and CDR2 YFSETQ. The CDR3 reads CASSRQETQETQYF. DNA for the CDR3: TGCGCCAGCAGCCGTCAGGAAACTCAAGAGACCCAGTACTTC. The whole variable domain, filled in from reference TRBV5-1 and TRBJ2-5, reads KAGVTQTPRYLIKTRGQQVTLSCSPISGHRSVSWYQQTPGQGLQFLFEYFSETQRNKGNFPGRFSGRQFSNSRSEMNVSTLELGDSALYLCASSRQETQETQYFGPGTRLLVL.

The rearrangement links TRBV2 to TRBJ2-1; no firm D call. The germline V gene has CDR1 SNHLY and CDR2 FYNNEI. The CDR3 runs 12 residues. Between the trimmed V and J ends, which lost 7 bases and 6 bases, there was a span of 10 bases. CDR3 sequence (DNA): TGTGCCAGCACGTTGGTCGGCAATGAGCAGTTCTTC. This codes for CASTLVGNEQFF.

The chain recombines TRBV28 with TRBJ2-3, with D possibly TRBD1 on 6 matching bases. V shed 1 base and J shed 2 bases, with 10 bases lying between them. The CDR3 runs to 15 residues. Looked up from germline, CDR1 is MDHEN and CDR2 is SYDVKM. CDR3 in amino acids: CASSLSGQITDTQYF. CDR3 sequence (DNA): TGTGCCAGCAGTTTATCAGGACAGATCACAGATACGCAGTATTTT.

The sample holds a few counts of this clone. This CDR3 is CASSMGQGNTGELFF. The CDR3 coding sequence is TGTGCCAGTAGTATGGGACAGGGAAACACCGGGGAGCTGTTTTTT. The chain recombines TRBV19 with TRBJ2-2; 9 nucleotides match TRBD1. With V trimmed by 3 bases and J by 2 bases, 1 base remained unmatched. Germline loops: CDR1 LNHDA, CDR2 SQIVND (reference sequence). The CDR3 is 15 amino acids.

V and J are TRBV7-3 and TRBJ1-1; 7 nucleotides line up with TRBD1. Germline lookup yields CDR1 SGHTA and CDR2 FQGTGA. The CDR3 extends over 18 amino acids. After removal of 7 bases from V and 0 bases from J, the junction contained 17 bases not matched to a gene. The CDR3 sequence: CASTSVGDSQDMNTEAFF. The CDR3 DNA reads TGTGCCAGCACATCGGTCGGGGACAGTCAGGACATGAACACTGAAGCTTTCTTT.

The J gene is TRBJ1-6, the V gene TRBV19; 7 bases agree with TRBD1. The germline V gene encodes CDR1 LNHDA and CDR2 SQIVND (reference sequence). The CDR3 is 15 amino acids. Losses at the gene ends were 2 bases for V and 6 bases for J; bases not matched to a gene: 4. CDR3 loop: CASSIRGDSNSPLHF. DNA of the CDR3: TGTGCCAGTAGTATAAGAGGGGACAGTAATTCACCCCTCCACTTT.

This clone occurred a few times. V is TRBV30 and J is TRBJ1-4; tentatively, D is TRBD1 (5 bases). The CDR3 sequence is 14 residues long. The V gene's germline CDR1 is GTSNPN and CDR2 SVGIG (reference sequence). V lost 0 bases and J lost 4, with 9 bases in between. CDR3 nucleotide sequence: TGTGCCTGGAGTGTATGGCAGGGTAATGAAAAACTGTTTTTT. This codes for CAWSVWQGNEKLFF.

The V call is TRBV15, the J call TRBJ1-5, with D hard to call. The CDR3 totals 14 residues. In germline, CDR1 is LNHNV, CDR2 YYDKDF (reference sequence). With 3 bases removed from V and 5 bases from J, the gap between germline ends came to 11 bases. The CDR3 DNA reads TGTGCCACCAGCAGTGTGAACGGAGATCAGCCCCAGCATTTT. This codes for CATSSVNGDQPQHF.

The genes are TRBV6-5 and TRBJ1-2; 7 bases align to TRBD1. V gave up 5 bases and J gave up 0 bases; unmatched junction bases: 6. The CDR3 extends over 15 amino acids. Germline lookup yields CDR1 MNHEY and CDR2 SVGAGI. The CDR3: CASSKPGQSNYGYTF. The CDR3 nucleotides read TGTGCCAGCAGTAAACCGGGACAGTCTAACTATGGCTACACCTTC.

The chain couples TRBV4-1 to TRBJ2-7, with a possible D match to TRBD1 (6 bases). The CDR3 sequence is 14 residues long. Germline values: CDR1 MGHRA, CDR2 YSYEKL. V lost 2 bases and J lost 5, with 13 bases in between. CDR3 protein: CASSQPWGRDEQYV. The CDR3, as DNA: TGCGCCAGCAGCCAACCTTGGGGGCGGGACGAGCAGTACGTC.

The V gene is TRBV6-5, the J gene TRBJ2-5; D gene unclear. Germline CDR1 MNHEY, CDR2 SVGAGI. Trimming pared 2 bases from V and 2 bases from J, leaving 12 bases between. The length of the CDR3 is 15 residues. In DNA form, the CDR3 reads TGTGCCAGCAGTTACAACGGCGGATCGCAAGAGACCCAGTACTTC. This codes for CASSYNGGSQETQYF.

The genes are TRBV6-2 or TRBV6-3 and TRBJ2-5; the match to TRBD2 covers 12 bases. The CDR3 has 16 amino acids. CDR1 MNHEY and CDR2 SVGEGT come from the germline V gene. The V segment lost 6 bases and the J segment 7 bases; nucleotides outside the gene matches: 12. The CDR3 region has the DNA TGTGCCAGCAGCTCACGACTAGCGGGGGACCTTGGGACCCAGTACTTC. As protein: CASSSRLAGDLGTQYF.

CDR3 sequence: CASSQDPGRTQYF. The CDR3 nucleotides are TGTGCCAGCAGCCAAGATCCTGGGCGGACCCAGTACTTC. The gene calls are TRBV3-1 (or the pseudogene TRBV3-2) and TRBJ2-5; D is ambiguous. V lost 0 bases, J lost 7 bases, and 9 bases lay in between. The CDR3 is 13 residues long. Germline CDR1 reads LGHDT; CDR2 reads YNNKEL (reference sequence).

The CDR3 protein is CASSHPLGLAGAGSYNEQFF. CDR3 DNA: TGTGCCAGCAGCCATCCCCTGGGGCTAGCGGGGGCAGGCTCCTACAATGAGCAGTTCTTC. V gene TRBV9 combines with J gene TRBJ2-1, with 10 bases matching TRBD2. This CDR3 region has 20 residues. Unmatched junction bases numbered 16, after V lost 4 bases and J lost 0 bases. Germline V gives CDR1 SGDLS, CDR2 YYNGEE. The entire variable domain, with the rest obtained from reference TRBV9 and TRBJ2-1, is as follows: DSGVTQTPKHLITATGQRVTLRCSPRSGDLSVYWYQQSLDQGLQFLIQYYNGEERAKGNILERFSAQQFPDLHSELNLSSLELGDSALYFCASSHPLGLAGAGSYNEQFFGPGTRLTVL.